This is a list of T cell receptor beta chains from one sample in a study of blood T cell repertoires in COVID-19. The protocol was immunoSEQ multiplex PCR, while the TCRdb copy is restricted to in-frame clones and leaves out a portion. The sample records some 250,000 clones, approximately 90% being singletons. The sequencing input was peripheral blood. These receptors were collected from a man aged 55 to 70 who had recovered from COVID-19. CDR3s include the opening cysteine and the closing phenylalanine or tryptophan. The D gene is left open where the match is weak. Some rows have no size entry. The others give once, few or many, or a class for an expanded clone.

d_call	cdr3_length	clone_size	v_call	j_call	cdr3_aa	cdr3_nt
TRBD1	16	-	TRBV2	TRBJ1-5	CASSRDRAYSNQPQHF	TGTGCCAGCAGCCGGGACAGGGCTTATAGCAATCAGCCCCAGCATTTT
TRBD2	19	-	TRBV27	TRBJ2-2	CASSLYYPGSGGYTGELFF	TGTGCCAGCAGTTTATATTATCCGGGTAGCGGGGGCTACACCGGGGAGCTGTTTTTT
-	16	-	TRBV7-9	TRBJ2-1	CASSSPASSSYNEQFF	TGTGCCAGCAGCTCGCCCGCCTCGAGCTCCTACAATGAGCAGTTCTTC
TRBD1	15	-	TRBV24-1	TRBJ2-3	CATSGGQGITDTQYF	TGTGCCACCAGTGGGGGACAGGGGATCACAGATACGCAGTATTTT
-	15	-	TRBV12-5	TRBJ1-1	CASGLVVTSNTEAFF	TGTGCTAGTGGTTTGGTCGTTACATCTAACACTGAAGCTTTCTTT
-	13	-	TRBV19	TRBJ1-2	CASRSRGDYGYTF	TGTGCCAGTCGATCCAGGGGAGACTATGGCTACACCTTC
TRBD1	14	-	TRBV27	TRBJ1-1	CASSPGTANTEAFF	TGTGCCAGCAGTCCGGGGACAGCTAACACTGAAGCTTTCTTT
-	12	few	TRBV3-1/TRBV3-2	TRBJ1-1	CASSQGGREAFF	TGTGCCAGCAGCCAAGGAGGAAGGGAAGCTTTCTTT
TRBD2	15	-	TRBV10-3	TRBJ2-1	CAISAAGLADNEQFF	TGTGCCATCAGTGCGGCGGGACTAGCGGACAATGAGCAGTTCTTC
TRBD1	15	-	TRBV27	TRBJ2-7	CASSLGTGDSYEQYF	TGTGCCAGCAGTCTCGGGACAGGGGACTCCTACGAGCAGTACTTC
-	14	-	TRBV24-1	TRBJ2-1	CATSDRKTGHEQFF	TGTGCCACCAGTGACCGGAAGACAGGACATGAGCAGTTCTTC
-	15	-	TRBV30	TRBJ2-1	CAWSVRGGGWNEQFF	TGTGCCTGGAGTGTACGAGGGGGAGGGTGGAATGAGCAGTTCTTC
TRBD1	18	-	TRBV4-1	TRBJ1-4	CASSQGPGTGALNEKLFF	TGCGCCAGCAGCCAAGGGCCCGGGACAGGGGCTCTCAATGAAAAACTGTTTTTT
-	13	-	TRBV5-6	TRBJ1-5	CASSRQSNQPQHF	TGTGCCAGCAGCCGACAGTCCAATCAGCCCCAGCATTTT
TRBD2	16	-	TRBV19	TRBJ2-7	CASSDTSGGAGYEQYF	TGTGCCAGTAGTGATACTAGCGGGGGGGCCGGGTACGAGCAGTACTTC
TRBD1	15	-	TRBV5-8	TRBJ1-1	CASSSGQGSLTEAFF	TGTGCCAGCAGCTCCGGACAGGGGAGTTTGACTGAAGCTTTCTTT
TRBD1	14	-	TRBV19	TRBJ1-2	CASRGQGPYYGYTF	TGTGCCAGTCGGGGACAGGGGCCCTACTATGGCTACACCTTC
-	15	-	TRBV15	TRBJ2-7	CATSRARDTLYEQYF	TGTGCCACCAGCAGAGCCAGGGACACTCTCTACGAGCAGTACTTC
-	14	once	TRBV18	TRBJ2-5	CASSPTASQETQYF	TGTGCCAGCTCACCGACAGCCTCCCAAGAGACCCAGTACTTC
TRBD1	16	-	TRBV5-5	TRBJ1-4	CASSLLLWDRAEKLFF	TGTGCCAGCAGCTTGCTTCTCTGGGACAGGGCTGAAAAACTGTTTTTT
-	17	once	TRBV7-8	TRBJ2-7	CASSLARSGGILYEQYF	TGTGCCAGCAGCTTAGCTCGGTCGGGGGGCATACTCTACGAGCAGTACTTC
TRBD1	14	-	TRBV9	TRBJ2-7	CASSGGQSSSEQYF	TGTGCCAGCAGCGGGGGACAGAGCTCCAGCGAGCAGTACTTC
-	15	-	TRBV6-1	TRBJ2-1	CASSEAWGGGNEQFF	TGTGCCAGCAGTGAAGCGTGGGGTGGGGGGAATGAGCAGTTCTTC
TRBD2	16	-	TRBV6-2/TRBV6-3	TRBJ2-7	CASSYRLAGGKYEQYF	TGTGCCAGCAGTTACCGACTAGCGGGGGGTAAATACGAGCAGTACTTC
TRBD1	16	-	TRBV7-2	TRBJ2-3	CASSIRPGTGLDTQYF	TGTGCCAGCAGCATCCGTCCCGGGACAGGGTTGGATACGCAGTATTTT
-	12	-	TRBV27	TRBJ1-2	CAISRGGRGYTF	TGTGCCATCTCTAGGGGGGGGCGAGGCTACACCTTC
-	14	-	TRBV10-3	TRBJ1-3	CAIKGRTAGNTIYF	TGTGCCATCAAGGGACGGACAGCTGGAAACACCATATATTTT
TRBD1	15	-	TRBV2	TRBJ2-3	CASRDRDRVTDTQYF	TGTGCCAGCAGGGACCGGGACAGGGTCACAGATACGCAGTATTTT
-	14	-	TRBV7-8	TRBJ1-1	CASSLPGMNTEAFF	TGTGCCAGCAGCTTGCCAGGAATGAACACTGAAGCTTTCTTT
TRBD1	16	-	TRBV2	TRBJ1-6	CASSPRTGGLDSPLHF	TGTGCCAGCAGCCCTAGGACAGGGGGCCTTGATTCACCCCTCCACTTT
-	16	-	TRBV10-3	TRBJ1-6	CAISDRGEVKDSPLHF	TGTGCCATCAGTGATAGGGGTGAGGTTAAGGATTCACCCCTCCACTTT
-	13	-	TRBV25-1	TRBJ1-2	CASSSWGHNGYTF	TGTGCCAGCTCTTCTTGGGGGCATAATGGCTACACCTTC
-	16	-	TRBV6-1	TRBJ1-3	CASSEVSQGVGNTIYF	TGTGCCAGCAGTGAAGTATCACAGGGTGTCGGAAACACCATATATTTT
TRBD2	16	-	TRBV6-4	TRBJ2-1	CASSDSASGGRGEQFF	TGTGCCAGCAGTGACTCGGCTAGCGGGGGCCGAGGGGAGCAGTTCTTC
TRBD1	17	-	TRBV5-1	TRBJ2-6	CASSLSRTGTGANVLTF	TGCGCCAGCAGTTTGTCCAGGACAGGGACTGGGGCCAACGTCCTGACTTTC
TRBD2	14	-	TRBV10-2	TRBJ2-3	CASRERGAGDTQYF	TGCGCCAGCAGAGAGCGGGGGGCTGGAGATACGCAGTATTTT
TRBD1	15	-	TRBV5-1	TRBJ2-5	CASSLGQGDVETQYF	TGCGCCAGCAGCTTGGGACAGGGGGACGTAGAGACCCAGTACTTC
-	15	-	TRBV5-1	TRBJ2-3	CASSLRWEHPDTQYF	TGCGCCAGCAGCTTGCGTTGGGAGCACCCGGATACGCAGTATTTT
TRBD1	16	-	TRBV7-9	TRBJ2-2	CASSLALGQGTGELFF	TGTGCCAGCAGCTTAGCGCTAGGACAGGGGACCGGGGAGCTGTTTTTT
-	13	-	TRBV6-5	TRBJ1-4	CASSSGWHEKLFF	TGTGCCAGCAGTTCAGGGTGGCATGAAAAACTGTTTTTT
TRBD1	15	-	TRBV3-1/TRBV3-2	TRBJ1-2	CASSVGQGPHYGYTF	TGTGCCAGCAGCGTGGGACAGGGGCCCCACTATGGCTACACCTTC
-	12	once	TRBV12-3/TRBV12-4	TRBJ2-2	CASSFGSGELFF	TGTGCCAGCAGTTTCGGGTCCGGGGAGCTGTTTTTT
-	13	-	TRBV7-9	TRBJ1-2	CASRRLLDYGYTF	TGTGCCAGCAGGAGGCTCCTCGACTATGGCTACACCTTC
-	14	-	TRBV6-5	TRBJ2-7	CASSTGGYIYEQYF	TGTGCCAGCAGTACCGGGGGTTATATCTACGAGCAGTACTTC
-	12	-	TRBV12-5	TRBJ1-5	CASGLAQVPQHF	TGTGCTAGTGGTTTGGCCCAGGTTCCCCAGCATTTT
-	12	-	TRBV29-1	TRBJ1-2	CSTPTGNYGYTF	TGCAGCACCCCAACAGGAAACTATGGCTACACCTTC
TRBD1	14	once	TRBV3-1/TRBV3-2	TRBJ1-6	CASSLGQGNSPLHF	TGTGCCAGCAGCCTCGGACAGGGAAATTCACCCCTCCACTTT
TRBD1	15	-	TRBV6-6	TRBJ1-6	CASSYFGTDNSPLHF	TGTGCCAGCAGTTACTTTGGGACAGATAATTCACCCCTCCACTTT
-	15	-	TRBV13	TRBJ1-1	CASSLGEAAFRGAFF	TGTGCCAGCAGCTTAGGCGAAGCGGCCTTTAGGGGGGCTTTCTTT